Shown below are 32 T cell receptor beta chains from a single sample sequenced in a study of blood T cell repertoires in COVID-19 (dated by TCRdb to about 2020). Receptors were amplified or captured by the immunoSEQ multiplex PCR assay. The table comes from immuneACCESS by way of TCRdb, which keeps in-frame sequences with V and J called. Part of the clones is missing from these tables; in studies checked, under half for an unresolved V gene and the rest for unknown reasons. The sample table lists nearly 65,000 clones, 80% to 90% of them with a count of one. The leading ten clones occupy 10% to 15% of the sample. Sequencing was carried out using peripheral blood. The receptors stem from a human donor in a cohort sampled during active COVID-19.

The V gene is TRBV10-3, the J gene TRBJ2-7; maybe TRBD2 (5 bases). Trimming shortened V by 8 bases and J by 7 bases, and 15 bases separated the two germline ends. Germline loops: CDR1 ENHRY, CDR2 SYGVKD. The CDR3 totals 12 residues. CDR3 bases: TGTGCCATCGCACAGCCACCGGGGGAGCAGTACTTC. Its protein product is CAIAQPPGEQYF.

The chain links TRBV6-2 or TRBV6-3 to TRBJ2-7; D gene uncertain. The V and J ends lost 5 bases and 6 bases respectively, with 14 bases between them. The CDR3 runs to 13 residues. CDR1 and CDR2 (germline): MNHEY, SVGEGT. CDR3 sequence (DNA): TGTGCCAGCAGTCACTTAACCTGGGCCGAGCAGTACTTC. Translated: CASSHLTWAEQYF.

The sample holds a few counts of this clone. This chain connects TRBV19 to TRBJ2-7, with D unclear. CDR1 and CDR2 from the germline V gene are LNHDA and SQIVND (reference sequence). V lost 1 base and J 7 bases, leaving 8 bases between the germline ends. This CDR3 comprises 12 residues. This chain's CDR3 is CASSIGAEEQYF. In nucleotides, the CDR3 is TGTGCCAGTAGTATAGGGGCCGAAGAGCAGTACTTC.

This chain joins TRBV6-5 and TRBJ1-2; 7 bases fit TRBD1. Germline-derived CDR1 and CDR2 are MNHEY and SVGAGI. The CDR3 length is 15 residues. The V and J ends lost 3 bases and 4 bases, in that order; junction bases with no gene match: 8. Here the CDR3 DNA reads TGTGCCAGCAGTTATAGTACAGGGGAGGTCTATGGCTACACCTTC. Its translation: CASSYSTGEVYGYTF.

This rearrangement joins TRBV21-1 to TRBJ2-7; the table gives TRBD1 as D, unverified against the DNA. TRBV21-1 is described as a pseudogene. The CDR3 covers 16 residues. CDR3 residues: CASRRSRDREGDEQYF. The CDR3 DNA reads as TGTGCCAGCCGCCGGAGTAGGGACAGGGAGGGCGACGAGCAGTACTTC.

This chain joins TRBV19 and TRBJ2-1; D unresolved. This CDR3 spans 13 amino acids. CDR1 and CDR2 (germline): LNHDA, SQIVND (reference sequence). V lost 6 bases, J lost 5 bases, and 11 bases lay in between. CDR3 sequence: CASSTVAHNEQFF. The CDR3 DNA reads TGTGCCAGTAGCACCGTAGCTCACAATGAGCAGTTCTTC.

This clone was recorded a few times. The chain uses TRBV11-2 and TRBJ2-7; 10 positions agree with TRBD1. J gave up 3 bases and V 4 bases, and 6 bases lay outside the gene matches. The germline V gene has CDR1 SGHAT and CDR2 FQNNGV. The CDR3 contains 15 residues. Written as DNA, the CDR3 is TGTGCCAGCAGCTCCGGGACAGGGGAATTCTACGAGCAGTACTTC. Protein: CASSSGTGEFYEQYF.

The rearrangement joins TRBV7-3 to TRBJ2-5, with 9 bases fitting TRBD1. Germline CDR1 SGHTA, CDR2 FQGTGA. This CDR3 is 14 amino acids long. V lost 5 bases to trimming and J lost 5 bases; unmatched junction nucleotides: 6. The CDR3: CASSPGTGSETQYF. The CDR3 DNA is TGTGCCAGCAGCCCCGGGACAGGGAGCGAGACCCAGTACTTC.

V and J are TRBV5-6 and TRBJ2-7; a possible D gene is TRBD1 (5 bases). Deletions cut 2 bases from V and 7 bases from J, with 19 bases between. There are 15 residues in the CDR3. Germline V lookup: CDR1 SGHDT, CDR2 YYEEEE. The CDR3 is CASSFYNRRVWEQYF. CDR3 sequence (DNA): TGTGCCAGCAGCTTTTATAACAGGCGCGTGTGGGAGCAGTACTTC.

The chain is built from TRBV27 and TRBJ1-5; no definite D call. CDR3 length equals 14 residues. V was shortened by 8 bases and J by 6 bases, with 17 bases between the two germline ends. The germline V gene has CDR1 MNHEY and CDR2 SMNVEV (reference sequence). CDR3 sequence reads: CASWGGFGSQPQHF. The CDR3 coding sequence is TGTGCCAGCTGGGGAGGATTTGGGAGTCAGCCCCAGCATTTT.

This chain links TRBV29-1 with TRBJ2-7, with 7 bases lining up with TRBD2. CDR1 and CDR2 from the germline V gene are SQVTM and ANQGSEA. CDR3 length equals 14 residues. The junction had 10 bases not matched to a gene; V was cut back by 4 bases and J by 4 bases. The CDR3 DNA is TGCAGCGTTGGTCTAACGGGAGGAATATACGAGCAGTACTTC. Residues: CSVGLTGGIYEQYF.

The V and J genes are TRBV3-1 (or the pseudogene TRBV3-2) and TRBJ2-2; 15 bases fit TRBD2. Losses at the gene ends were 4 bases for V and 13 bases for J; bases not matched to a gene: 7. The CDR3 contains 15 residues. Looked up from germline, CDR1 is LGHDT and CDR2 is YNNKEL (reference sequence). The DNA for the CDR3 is TGTGCCAGCAGCCGGACTAGCGGGGGGGCCTCGGGGCTGTTTTTT. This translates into CASSRTSGGASGLFF.

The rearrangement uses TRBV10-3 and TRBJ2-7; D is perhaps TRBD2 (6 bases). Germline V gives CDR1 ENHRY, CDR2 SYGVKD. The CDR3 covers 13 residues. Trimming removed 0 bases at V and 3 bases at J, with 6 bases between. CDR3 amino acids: CAISESRDYEQYF. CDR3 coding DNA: TGTGCCATCAGTGAGTCGCGGGACTACGAGCAGTACTTC.

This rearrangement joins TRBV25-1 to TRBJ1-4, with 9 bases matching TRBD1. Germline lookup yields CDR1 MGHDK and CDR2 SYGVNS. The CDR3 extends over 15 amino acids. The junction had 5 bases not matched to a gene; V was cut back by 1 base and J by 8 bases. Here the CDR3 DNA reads TGTGCCAGCAGTGAATCGACAGGGGGGCGGGAAAAACTGTTTTTT. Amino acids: CASSESTGGREKLFF. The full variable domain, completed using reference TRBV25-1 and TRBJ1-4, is EADIYQTPRYLVIGTGKKITLECSQTMGHDKMYWYQQDPGMELHLIHYSYGVNSTEKGDLSSESTVSRIRTEHFPLTLESARPSHTSQYLCASSESTGGREKLFFGSGTQLSVL.

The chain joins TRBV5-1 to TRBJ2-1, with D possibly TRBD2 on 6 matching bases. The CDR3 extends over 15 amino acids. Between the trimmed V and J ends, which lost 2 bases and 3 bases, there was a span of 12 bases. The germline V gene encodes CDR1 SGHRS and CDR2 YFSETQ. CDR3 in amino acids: CASSLGRTDYNEQFF. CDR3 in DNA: TGCGCCAGCAGCTTAGGGAGGACGGACTACAATGAGCAGTTCTTC.

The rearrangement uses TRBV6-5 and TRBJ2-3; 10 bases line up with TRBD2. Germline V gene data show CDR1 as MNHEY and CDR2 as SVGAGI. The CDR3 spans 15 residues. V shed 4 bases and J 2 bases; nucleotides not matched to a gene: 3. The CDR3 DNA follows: TGTGCCAGCAGTTCCGGGACTAGCGACACAGATACGCAGTATTTT. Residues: CASSSGTSDTDTQYF.

CDR3 in amino acids: CASSRGLGLDTEAFF. The DNA of the CDR3 is TGTGCCAGCAGCCGAGGGTTAGGCCTTGACACTGAAGCTTTCTTT. The chain couples TRBV11-2 to TRBJ1-1; D call uncertain. There are 15 residues in the CDR3. V was trimmed by 5 bases and J by 3 bases, leaving 16 bases between them. CDR1 and CDR2 (germline): SGHAT, FQNNGV.

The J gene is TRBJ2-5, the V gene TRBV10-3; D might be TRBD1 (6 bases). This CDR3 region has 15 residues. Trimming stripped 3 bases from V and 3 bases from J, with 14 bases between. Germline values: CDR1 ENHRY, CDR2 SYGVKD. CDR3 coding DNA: TGTGCCATCAGTGATTACGGACAGTTCAAAGAGACCCAGTACTTC. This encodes CAISDYGQFKETQYF.

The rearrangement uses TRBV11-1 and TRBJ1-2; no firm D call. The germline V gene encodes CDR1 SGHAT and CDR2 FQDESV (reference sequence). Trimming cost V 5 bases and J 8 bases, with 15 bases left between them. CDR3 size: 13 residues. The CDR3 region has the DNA TGTGCCAGCAGCCCCGGACTGCTTTCGGGCTACACCTTC. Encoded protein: CASSPGLLSGYTF. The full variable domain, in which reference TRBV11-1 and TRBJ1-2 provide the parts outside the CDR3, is EAEVAQSPRYKITEKSQAVAFWCDPISGHATLYWYRQILGQGPELLVQFQDESVVDDSQLPKDRFSAERLKGVDSTLKIQPAELGDSAMYLCASSPGLLSGYTFGSGTRLTVV.

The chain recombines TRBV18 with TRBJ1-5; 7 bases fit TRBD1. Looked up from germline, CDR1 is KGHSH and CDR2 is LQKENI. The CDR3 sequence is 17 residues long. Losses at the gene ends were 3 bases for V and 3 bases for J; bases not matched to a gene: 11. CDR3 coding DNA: TGTGCCAGCTCACCTCAAACCCCCAGGGGGATCAATCAGCCCCAGCATTTT. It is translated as CASSPQTPRGINQPQHF.

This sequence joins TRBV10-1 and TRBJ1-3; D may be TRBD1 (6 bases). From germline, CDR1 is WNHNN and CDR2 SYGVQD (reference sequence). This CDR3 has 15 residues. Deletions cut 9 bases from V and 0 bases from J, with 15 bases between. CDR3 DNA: TGCGCCAGACCGAAGACAGGCCCCTCTGGAAACACCATATATTTT. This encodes CARPKTGPSGNTIYF.

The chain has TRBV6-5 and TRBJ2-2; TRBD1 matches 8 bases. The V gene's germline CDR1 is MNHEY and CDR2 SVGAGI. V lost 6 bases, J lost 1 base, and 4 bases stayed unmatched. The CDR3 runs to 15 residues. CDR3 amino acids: CASRRDRGNTGELFF. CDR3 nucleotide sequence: TGTGCCAGCAGACGAGACAGGGGGAACACCGGGGAGCTGTTTTTT.

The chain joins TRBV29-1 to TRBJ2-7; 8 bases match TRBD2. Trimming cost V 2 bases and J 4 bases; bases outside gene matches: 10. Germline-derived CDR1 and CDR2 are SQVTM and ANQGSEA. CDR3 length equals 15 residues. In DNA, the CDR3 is TGCAGCGTTGAATTGTTTGCGGGAGGACTGTACGAGCAGTACTTC. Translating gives CSVELFAGGLYEQYF.

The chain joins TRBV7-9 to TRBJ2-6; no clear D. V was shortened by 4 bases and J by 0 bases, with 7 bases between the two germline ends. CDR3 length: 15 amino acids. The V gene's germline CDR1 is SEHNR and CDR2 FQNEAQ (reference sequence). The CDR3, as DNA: TGTGCCAGCAGCTCCCAGCGCTCTGGGGCCAACGTCCTGACTTTC. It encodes CASSSQRSGANVLTF.

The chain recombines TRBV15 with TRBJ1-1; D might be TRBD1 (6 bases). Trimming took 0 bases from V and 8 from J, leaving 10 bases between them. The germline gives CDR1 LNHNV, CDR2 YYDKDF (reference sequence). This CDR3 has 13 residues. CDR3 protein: CATSRDWGGEAFF. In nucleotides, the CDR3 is TGTGCCACCAGCAGAGACTGGGGGGGCGAAGCTTTCTTT.

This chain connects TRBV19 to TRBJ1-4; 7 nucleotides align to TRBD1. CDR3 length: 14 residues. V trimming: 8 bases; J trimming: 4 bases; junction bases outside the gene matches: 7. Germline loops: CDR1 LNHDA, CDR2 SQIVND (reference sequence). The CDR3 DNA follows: TGTGCCAGTGGTAGGGGGCTTGGTAATGAAAAACTGTTTTTT. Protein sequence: CASGRGLGNEKLFF.

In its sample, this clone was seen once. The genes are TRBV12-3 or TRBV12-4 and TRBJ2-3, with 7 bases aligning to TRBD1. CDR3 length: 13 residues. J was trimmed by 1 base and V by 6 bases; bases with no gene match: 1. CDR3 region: CASSTGGTDTQYF. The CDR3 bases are TGTGCCAGCAGCACAGGGGGCACAGATACGCAGTATTTT.

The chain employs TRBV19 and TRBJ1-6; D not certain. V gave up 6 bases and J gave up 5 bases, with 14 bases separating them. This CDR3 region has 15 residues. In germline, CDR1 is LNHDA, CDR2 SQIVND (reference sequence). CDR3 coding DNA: TGTGCCAGTAGCGACATGGGGAGGAATAATTCACCCCTCCACTTT. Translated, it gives CASSDMGRNNSPLHF.

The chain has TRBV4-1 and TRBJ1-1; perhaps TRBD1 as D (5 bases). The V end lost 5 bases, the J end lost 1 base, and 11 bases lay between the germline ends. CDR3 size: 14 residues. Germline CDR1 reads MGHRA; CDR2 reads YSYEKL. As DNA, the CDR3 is TGCGCCAGCAGCTTCCTCGGGGGGAACACTGAAGCTTTCTTT. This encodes CASSFLGGNTEAFF.

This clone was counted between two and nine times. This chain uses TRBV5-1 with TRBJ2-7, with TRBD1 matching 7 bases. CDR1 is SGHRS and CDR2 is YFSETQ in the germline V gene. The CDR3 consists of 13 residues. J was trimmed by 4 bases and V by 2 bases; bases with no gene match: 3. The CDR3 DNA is TGCGCCAGCAGCTTACAGGGGCTGTACGAGCAGTACTTC. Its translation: CASSLQGLYEQYF.

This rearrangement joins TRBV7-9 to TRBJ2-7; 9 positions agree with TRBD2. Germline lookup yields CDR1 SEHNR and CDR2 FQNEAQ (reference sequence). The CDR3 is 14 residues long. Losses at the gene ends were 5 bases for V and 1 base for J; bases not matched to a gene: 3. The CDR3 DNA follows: TGTGCCAGCAGCGCAGCGGGAGGTTCCTACGAGCAGTACTTC. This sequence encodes CASSAAGGSYEQYF.

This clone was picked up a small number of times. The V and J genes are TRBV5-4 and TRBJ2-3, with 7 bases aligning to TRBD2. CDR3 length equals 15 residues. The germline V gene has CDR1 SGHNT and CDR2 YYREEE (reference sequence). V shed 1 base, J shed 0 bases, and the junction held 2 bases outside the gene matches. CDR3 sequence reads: CASSLTGLSTDTQYF. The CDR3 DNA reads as TGTGCCAGCAGCTTGACGGGACTAAGCACAGATACGCAGTATTTT.